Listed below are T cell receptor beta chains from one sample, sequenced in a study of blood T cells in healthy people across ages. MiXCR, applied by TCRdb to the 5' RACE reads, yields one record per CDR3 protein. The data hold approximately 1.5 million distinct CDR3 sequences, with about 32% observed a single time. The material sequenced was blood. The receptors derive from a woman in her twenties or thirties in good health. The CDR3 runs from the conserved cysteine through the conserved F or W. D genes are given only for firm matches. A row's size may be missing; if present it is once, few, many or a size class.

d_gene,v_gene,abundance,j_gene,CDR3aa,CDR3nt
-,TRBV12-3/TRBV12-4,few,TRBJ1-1,CASGPGSTEAFF,TGTGCCAGCGGCCCGGGGTCCACTGAAGCTTTCTTT
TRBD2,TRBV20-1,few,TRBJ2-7,CSARLAGVGRYEQYF,TGCAGTGCTAGACTAGCGGGAGTCGGTCGGTACGAGCAGTACTTC
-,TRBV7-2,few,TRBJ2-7,CASSLLAVGYEQYF,TGTGCCAGCAGCTTACTCGCAGTGGGCTACGAGCAGTACTTC
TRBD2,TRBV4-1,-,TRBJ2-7,CASSQLRLAGGGGFYEQYF,TGCGCCAGCAGCCAACTCAGACTAGCGGGTGGTGGGGGCTTCTACGAGCAGTACTTC
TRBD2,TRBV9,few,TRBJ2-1,CASSVQAGAYNEQFF,TGTGCCAGCAGCGTTCAGGCGGGAGCATACAATGAGCAGTTCTTC
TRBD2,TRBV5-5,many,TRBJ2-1,CASSFEREPYNEQFF,TGTGCCAGCAGCTTTGAGCGGGAGCCCTACAATGAGCAGTTCTTC
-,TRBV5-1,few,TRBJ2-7,CASSLLGAINEQYF,TGCGCCAGCAGCTTGTTGGGGGCGATCAACGAGCAGTACTTC
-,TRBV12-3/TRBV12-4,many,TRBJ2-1,CASSLVPNEQFF,TGTGCCAGCAGTTTAGTTCCCAATGAGCAGTTCTTC
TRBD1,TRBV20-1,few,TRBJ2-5,CSASTGDQETQYF,TGCAGTGCGTCGACAGGGGACCAAGAGACCCAGTACTTC
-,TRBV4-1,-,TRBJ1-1,CASSQDRARMNTEAFF,TGCGCCAGCAGCCAAGACCGGGCGAGAATGAACACTGAAGCTTTCTTT
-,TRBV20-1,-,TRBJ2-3,CSAFLSDTQYF,TGCAGTGCCTTTTTATCGGATACGCAGTATTTT
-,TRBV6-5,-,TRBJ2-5,CASSQTGPGGSQYF,TGTGCCAGCAGTCAAACCGGGCCAGGAGGGTCCCAGTACTTC
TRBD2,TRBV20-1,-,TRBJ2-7,CSASASLAGPYEQYF,TGCAGTGCTAGCGCTAGTTTAGCGGGGCCCTACGAGCAGTACTTC
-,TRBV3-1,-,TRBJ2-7,CASSQATYGYEQYF,TGTGCCAGCAGCCAAGCCACTTATGGTTACGAGCAGTACTTC
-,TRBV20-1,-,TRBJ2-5,CSASPGRGYQETQYF,TGCAGTGCTAGCCCGGGACGGGGCTACCAAGAGACCCAGTACTTC
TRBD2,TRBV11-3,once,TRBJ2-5,CANSFPGLAGPQETQYF,TGTGCCAACAGCTTCCCGGGACTAGCGGGACCCCAAGAGACCCAGTACTTC
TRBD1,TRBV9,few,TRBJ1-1,CASSPGQGALSTEAFF,TGTGCCAGCAGCCCAGGACAGGGGGCGCTTAGCACTGAAGCTTTCTTT
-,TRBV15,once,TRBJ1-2,CATSREKGPYGYTF,TGTGCCACCAGCAGAGAGAAGGGACCCTATGGCTACACCTTC